This TCR beta chain stems from a study of shared clonotypes between healthy human individuals. In the study overall: Each donor's CD4 naive and CD4 memory cells filled three plates apiece, CD8 naive two, and CD8 memory one.

This clone was detected only once. Its specificity is not known. Different DNA sequences within this sample yield the same CDR3. CDR1 is SGHAT, CDR2 FQNNGV, per germline. V shed 5 bases and J shed 1 base, with 11 bases lying between them. This CDR3 region has 15 residues. As handled by the study authors: Because ImmunoSEQ provided only junction sequences with no quality scores, the filtering differed. Sequencing used immunoSEQ multiplex PCR; TCRdb keeps in-frame clones, though not all of them. Clonal size and the V and J genes are those of that table, whereas D and trimming came from the DNA. Here the sample spans approximately 1.5 million clones, approximately 98% being singletons. General study points: Represented genetic and exposure-history diversity was restricted by having few donors.

This rearrangement joins TRBV11-2 to TRBJ2-2, with a possible D match to TRBD2 (6 bases). Sequencing was performed on naive CD4+ T cells sorted from blood. Subset indicated: CD45RA+ positively selected. This clonotype was sampled from a man younger than 45 in good health. The chain's CDR3 is CASSLSGRNTGELFF. DNA of the CDR3: TGTGCCAGCAGCCTTAGCGGAAGGAACACCGGGGAGCTGTTTTTT.